Shown below are 27 T cell receptor beta chains from a single sample sequenced in a study of T-cell reconstitution after alpha-beta-depleted transplantation in children. Preparation of the TCRbeta library involved a method that used unique molecular identifiers. In TCRdb, the PCR reads were re-called with MiXCR into one record per CDR3 protein. The sample consists of around 340,000 distinct CDR3 sequences, 13% of them appearing once. The specimen was PBMCs, collected from the stem cell graft. These receptors came from a human donor who donated a stem cell graft to a child with Fanconi anemia.

The chain links TRBV7-8 to TRBJ1-1, with TRBD1 identical over 9 bases. Germline CDR1 is SGHVS and CDR2 is FQNEAQ. This CDR3 spans 15 amino acids. After removal of 3 bases from V and 4 bases from J, the junction contained 6 bases not matched to a gene. The CDR3 coding sequence is TGTGCCAGCAGCTTCGAGGGACAGGGTCTCACTGAAGCTTTCTTT. Its translation is CASSFEGQGLTEAFF.

V usage is TRBV29-1 and J usage is TRBJ2-5, with 9 bases that match TRBD2. The CDR3 covers 13 residues. Germline V gives CDR1 SQVTM, CDR2 ANQGSEA. J gave up 4 bases and V 4 bases, and 4 bases lay outside the gene matches. The CDR3 coding sequence is TGCAGCGTTGGACTAGCGGACTTAGAGACCCAGTACTTC. It specifies CSVGLADLETQYF.

The J gene is TRBJ1-6, the V gene TRBV5-1, with D perhaps matching TRBD1 (6 bases). V shed 0 bases and J shed 1 base, with 11 bases lying between them. The CDR3 totals 17 residues. Germline values: CDR1 SGHRS, CDR2 YFSETQ. The CDR3 DNA reads as TGCGCCAGCAGCTTGGAGGGGGACCGATCCTATAATTCACCCCTCCACTTT. Protein: CASSLEGDRSYNSPLHF. The entire variable domain, with the rest obtained from reference TRBV5-1 and TRBJ1-6, is as follows: KAGVTQTPRYLIKTRGQQVTLSCSPISGHRSVSWYQQTPGQGLQFLFEYFSETQRNKGNFPGRFSGRQFSNSRSEMNVSTLELGDSALYLCASSLEGDRSYNSPLHFGNGTRLTVT.

This clonotype was observed a few times. This rearrangement joins TRBV4-2 to TRBJ2-5, with 7 nucleotides matching TRBD1. V was clipped by 1 base and J by 3 bases; unmatched bases: 5. The germline CDR1 and CDR2 sequences are LGHNA and YNFKEQ. There are 15 residues in the CDR3. The CDR3 here is CASSQVGTGEETQYF. CDR3 nucleotide sequence: TGTGCCAGCAGCCAAGTCGGCACAGGGGAAGAGACCCAGTACTTC.

This rearrangement joins TRBV7-9 to TRBJ2-3, with 7 bases identical to TRBD2. The CDR3 loop spans 16 amino acids. The germline CDR1 and CDR2 sequences are SEHNR and FQNEAQ (reference sequence). The V gene end was trimmed by 5 bases and the J gene end by 4 bases; junction bases not matched to a gene: 12. As DNA, the CDR3 is TGTGCCAGCAGCGACGACCTAATGGGGGGGTCAGATACGCAGTATTTT. Translated: CASSDDLMGGSDTQYF. Combining the CDR3 with reference TRBV7-9 and TRBJ2-3 gives the whole variable domain DTGVSQNPRHKITKRGQNVTFRCDPISEHNRLYWYRQTLGQGPEFLTYFQNEAQLEKSRLLSDRFSAERPKGSFSTLEIQRTEQGDSAMYLCASSDDLMGGSDTQYFGPGTRLTVL.

This clonotype was seen many times. The chain carries TRBV5-1 and TRBJ2-1; D call uncertain. The germline V gene has CDR1 SGHRS and CDR2 YFSETQ. The CDR3 has 15 residues. The germline V and J ends were trimmed by 2 bases and 0 bases, with 9 bases remaining between them. The CDR3 nucleotides read TGCGCCAGCAGCTTAGAGGTCAGCTCCTACAATGAGCAGTTCTTC. It encodes CASSLEVSSYNEQFF.

The rearrangement uses TRBV5-1 and TRBJ2-5; TRBD1 matches 8 bases. The CDR3 is made up of 15 amino acids. V was pared by 0 bases and J by 6 bases, with 7 bases of the junction left unmatched. Germline CDR1 is SGHRS and CDR2 is YFSETQ. In DNA form, the CDR3 reads TGCGCCAGCAGCTTGGGAGACAGGGGTTTTCAGACCCAGTACTTC. It is translated as CASSLGDRGFQTQYF.

The chain combines TRBV5-1 with TRBJ1-2; weak D call: TRBD1 (5 bases). The CDR3 contains 15 residues. CDR1 is SGHRS, CDR2 YFSETQ, per germline. With 3 bases removed from V and 4 bases from J, the gap between germline ends came to 16 bases. Here the CDR3 DNA reads TGCGCCAGCAGCTCAGGGACCGCTCTCCTCTATGGCTACACCTTC. Amino acid sequence: CASSSGTALLYGYTF.

Only a few counts were recorded for this clonotype. The rearrangement uses TRBV6-2 or TRBV6-3 and TRBJ2-7, with TRBD2 identical over 8 bases. Germline V gene sequence: CDR1 MNHEY, CDR2 SVGEGT. The CDR3 is made up of 14 amino acids. Germline trimming cut 6 bases from V and 0 bases from J; bases unmatched to any gene: 4. The CDR3 sequence is CASRPSGSSYEQYF. CDR3 in DNA: TGTGCCAGCAGACCCAGCGGGAGCTCCTACGAGCAGTACTTC.

This clonotype was seen ten or more times. The rearrangement joins TRBV20-1 to TRBJ1-1; D is unresolved. Trimming took off 5 bases at V and 1 base at J, with 14 bases between the two ends. Germline V gene sequence: CDR1 DFQATT, CDR2 SNEGSKA (reference sequence). The length of the CDR3 is 14 residues. CDR3 amino acids: CSAGWELANTEAFF. DNA of the CDR3: TGCAGTGCTGGCTGGGAGTTGGCGAACACTGAAGCTTTCTTT.

This clonotype was observed many times. The chain joins TRBV24-1 to TRBJ2-1; perhaps TRBD2 as D (6 bases). CDR3 length: 14 amino acids. Germline values: CDR1 KGHDR, CDR2 SFDVKD. V gave up 5 bases and J gave up 0 bases, with 7 bases separating them. CDR3 region: CATSGGNSYNEQFF. DNA of the CDR3: TGTGCCACCAGTGGCGGGAACTCCTACAATGAGCAGTTCTTC.

This clonotype was seen more than once but under ten times. This sequence joins TRBV7-2 and TRBJ2-7; no firm D call. The germline CDR1 and CDR2 sequences are SGHTA and FQGNSA. V was pared by 4 bases and J by 0 bases, with 16 bases between. The CDR3 runs 16 residues. The CDR3 spells CASSSPVVPSSYEQYV. The CDR3 bases are TGTGCCAGCAGCTCCCCGGTGGTACCTAGCTCCTACGAGCAGTACGTC.

This chain joins TRBV7-2 and TRBJ1-3; D gene ambiguous. The germline V gene encodes CDR1 SGHTA and CDR2 FQGNSA. The CDR3 extends over 16 amino acids. Trimming cost V 3 bases and J 1 base, with 13 bases left between them. The DNA for the CDR3 is TGTGCCAGCAGCTTCGGGCCAATTAATTCTGGAAACACCATATATTTT. This encodes CASSFGPINSGNTIYF.

This clonotype was picked up many times. The gene calls are TRBV6-2 or TRBV6-3 and TRBJ2-5, with 14 bases matching TRBD2. V was clipped by 6 bases and J by 2 bases; unmatched bases: 5. The CDR3 sequence is 16 residues long. Per germline, CDR1 MNHEY and CDR2 SVGEGT. CDR3 nucleotides: TGTGCCAGCAGCCTGTGGACTAGCGGGGGGCAAGAGACCCAGTACTTC. This gives the protein CASSLWTSGGQETQYF.

The gene calls are TRBV11-2 and TRBJ1-1; D might be TRBD1 (5 bases). V lost 3 bases to trimming and J lost 4 bases, with 15 bases between them. The CDR3 loop spans 15 amino acids. CDR1 is SGHAT, CDR2 FQNNGV, per germline. This CDR3 is CASSFRGTLSTEAFF. The CDR3, as DNA: TGTGCCAGCAGCTTTAGGGGAACCCTTAGCACTGAAGCTTTCTTT.

V usage is TRBV7-9 and J usage is TRBJ1-4; 8 bases align to TRBD1. CDR3 length: 14 residues. The V gene's germline CDR1 is SEHNR and CDR2 FQNEAQ (reference sequence). Trimming removed 1 base from V and 10 bases from J; junction bases left unmatched: 5. The CDR3 is CASSLGQGKGKLFF. CDR3 coding DNA: TGTGCCAGCAGCTTAGGACAGGGGAAAGGAAAACTGTTTTTT. The full variable domain, its missing parts supplied by reference TRBV7-9 and TRBJ1-4, is DTGVSQNPRHKITKRGQNVTFRCDPISEHNRLYWYRQTLGQGPEFLTYFQNEAQLEKSRLLSDRFSAERPKGSFSTLEIQRTEQGDSAMYLCASSLGQGKGKLFFGSGTQLSVL.

This clonotype was counted a few times. The rearrangement joins TRBV7-6 to TRBJ2-3; D possibly uses TRBD1 or TRBD2 (7 bases each). V lost 4 bases to trimming and J lost 4 bases, with 15 bases between them. This CDR3 is built from 15 residues. Germline lookup yields CDR1 SGHVS and CDR2 FNYEAQ. The CDR3 DNA sequence: TGTGCCAGCAGCTCGGCAGGGGGGGGACCAGATACGCAGTATTTT. This codes for CASSSAGGGPDTQYF.

The chain is built from TRBV6-5 and TRBJ1-2; no clear D gene. This CDR3 comprises 15 residues. V was cut by 0 bases and J by 0 bases, with 8 bases left in between. Germline assignment: CDR1 MNHEY and CDR2 SVGAGI. The CDR3 is CASSYSRATNYGYTF. The CDR3, as DNA: TGTGCCAGCAGTTACTCAAGGGCTACTAACTATGGCTACACCTTC.

With respect to this clonotype: The junction and the germline gene differ at one end; a read error may be behind it. The chain couples TRBV27 to TRBJ2-3; 8 bases fit TRBD2. The germline gives CDR1 MNHEY, CDR2 SMNVEV (reference sequence). This CDR3 is 14 amino acids long. CDR3 sequence (DNA): TGTGCCACCTCCTGGGCGGGGGGCACAAATACGCAGTATTTT. Its translation: CATSWAGGTNTQYF.

The V call is TRBV18, the J call TRBJ2-1; TRBD1 aligns across 8 bases. The V gene end was trimmed by 1 base and the J gene end by 6 bases; junction bases not matched to a gene: 8. From germline, CDR1 is KGHSH and CDR2 LQKENI. CDR3 length equals 16 residues. CDR3 sequence (DNA): TGTGCCAGCTCACCACAGCGTCAGGGGGCAGGCAATGAGCAGTTCTTC. Residues: CASSPQRQGAGNEQFF. Looking up the rest from reference TRBV18 and TRBJ2-1 gives the full variable domain: NAGVMQNPRHLVRRRGQEARLRCSPMKGHSHVYWYRQLPEEGLKFMVYLQKENIIDESGMPKERFSAEFPKEGPSILRIQQVVRGDSAAYFCASSPQRQGAGNEQFFGPGTRLTVL.

This clonotype was seen a handful of times. This sequence joins TRBV6-5 and TRBJ2-6; D is ambiguous. The CDR3 runs 18 residues. V shed 0 bases and J shed 2 bases, with 14 bases lying between them. Germline V lookup: CDR1 MNHEY, CDR2 SVGAGI. The CDR3 sequence is CASSYSPPPLAGANVLTF. The CDR3 DNA sequence: TGTGCCAGCAGTTACTCACCCCCTCCTTTAGCTGGGGCCAACGTCCTGACTTTC.

CDR3 DNA sequence: TGTGCCACCCAAGCGGGGGTAGACGGGGAGCTGTTTTTT. Amino acid sequence: CATQAGVDGELFF. The gene calls are TRBV6-1 and TRBJ2-2; 8 nucleotides match TRBD2. Trimming took 10 bases from V and 7 from J; bases not matched to a gene: 8. CDR3 length: 13 amino acids. From germline, CDR1 is MNHNS and CDR2 SASEGT.

The chain recombines TRBV4-3 with TRBJ2-3; 7 bases fit TRBD2. Trimming at V came to 1 base and at J to 0 bases, leaving 7 bases not matched to a gene. There are 17 residues in the CDR3. Germline CDR1 LGHNA, CDR2 YSLEER. In nucleotides, the CDR3 is TGCGCCAGCAGCCAAGGGGGAAGCGGGGAAAGCACAGATACGCAGTATTTT. Its translation is CASSQGGSGESTDTQYF.

The chain carries TRBV4-1 and TRBJ2-3; TRBD2 aligns across 10 bases. The CDR3 runs to 19 residues. From germline, CDR1 is MGHRA and CDR2 YSYEKL. J was trimmed by 2 bases and V by 0 bases; bases with no gene match: 11. The CDR3 region is CASSQDWSLAGDLTDTQYF. DNA of the CDR3: TGCGCCAGCAGCCAAGACTGGTCCCTAGCGGGGGACCTCACAGATACGCAGTATTTT.

The table lists this clonotype with a few counts. The chain recombines TRBV5-6 with TRBJ1-1; a possible D gene is TRBD1 (5 bases). The germline CDR1 and CDR2 sequences are SGHDT and YYEEEE. V was clipped by 4 bases and J by 2 bases, with 18 bases between them. The CDR3 length is 16 residues. This CDR3 is CASSQAGFEINTEAFF. In nucleotides, the CDR3 is TGTGCCAGCAGCCAGGCAGGGTTTGAAATCAACACTGAAGCTTTCTTT.

The CDR3 sequence: CASRSTAATNEKLFF. The CDR3, as DNA: TGCGCCAGCAGAAGTACGGCTGCAACTAATGAAAAACTGTTTTTT. The chain carries TRBV5-1 and TRBJ1-4; no firm D call. The germline V and J ends were trimmed by 5 bases and 0 bases, with 11 bases remaining between them. This CDR3 spans 15 amino acids. CDR1 and CDR2 from the germline V gene are SGHRS and YFSETQ.

CDR3 residues: CASSPIQGAWEQFF. The CDR3 DNA sequence: TGCGCCAGCAGCCCGATACAGGGGGCATGGGAGCAGTTCTTC. This chain uses TRBV5-1 with TRBJ2-1; 9 nucleotides align to TRBD1. This CDR3 has 14 residues. Germline V gives CDR1 SGHRS, CDR2 YFSETQ. Trimming took 4 bases from V and 10 from J; bases not matched to a gene: 9.